Presented here are 14 T cell receptor beta chains from one specimen sequenced in a study of PD-1 blockade in classical Hodgkin lymphoma. The assay was immunoSEQ multiplex PCR, and TCRdb's table has in-frame clones only and misses some. The table includes about 27,000 clones, around 83% detected once. Time point described: cycle 4 day 1 (C4D1), after 6 weeks of nivolumab. Each patient experienced a relapse that followed autologous stem cell transplantation, and brentuximab vedotin exposure varied. With magnetic negative selection, CD4+ T cells were purified from PBMCs that had been thawed. The sequencing used CD4+ T cells from blood, collected before the fourth cycle of nivolumab. The receptors derive from a human donor with classical Hodgkin lymphoma.

The V gene is TRBV6-6, the J gene TRBJ2-6; D possibly corresponds to TRBD2 (5 bases). V lost 6 bases, J lost 3 bases, and 12 bases lay in between. The CDR3 runs 15 residues. Germline assignment: CDR1 MNHNY and CDR2 SVGAGI (reference sequence). The CDR3 sequence is CASSKVGSGANVLTF. The CDR3 nucleotides are TGTGCCAGCAGCAAGGTAGGGAGTGGGGCCAACGTCCTGACTTTC.

The chain links TRBV5-5 to TRBJ2-7; 11 bases align to TRBD2. CDR3 length equals 14 residues. Trimming removed 4 bases from V and 6 bases from J; junction bases left unmatched: 6. Germline lookup yields CDR1 SGHKS and CDR2 YYEKEE (reference sequence). DNA for the CDR3: TGTGCCAGCAGCAAACTAGCGGGAGTGGTCGAGCAGTACTTC. Its protein product is CASSKLAGVVEQYF.

In DNA form, the CDR3 reads TGTGCCAGCAGTGAGAGGGGAACTAATGAAAAACTGTTTTTT. Its translation: CASSERGTNEKLFF. The chain couples TRBV6-1 to TRBJ1-4; tentatively, D is TRBD1 (5 bases). CDR1 is MNHNS and CDR2 is SASEGT in the germline V gene. Trimming removed 3 bases at V and 1 base at J, with 6 bases between. The CDR3 runs to 14 residues.

The rearrangement uses TRBV7-8 and TRBJ1-2; TRBD1 is a possible D gene (6 bases). Germline values: CDR1 SGHVS, CDR2 FQNEAQ. The CDR3 has 12 amino acids. Trimming pared 5 bases from V and 8 bases from J, leaving 12 bases between. The CDR3 reads CASSLDRRGYTF. The CDR3 DNA sequence: TGTGCCAGCAGCCTCGACAGGCGCGGCTACACCTTC.

The chain couples TRBV25-1 to TRBJ2-2; TRBD2 matches at 12 bases. The germline CDR1 and CDR2 sequences are MGHDK and SYGVNS. The trim removed 4 bases at V and 4 bases at J, leaving 4 bases unmatched. The CDR3 spans 16 residues. The CDR3 DNA reads TGTGCCAGCAGTGTGGCTAGCGGGAGGGCCACCGGGGAGCTGTTTTTT. Protein product: CASSVASGRATGELFF.

The chain employs TRBV19 and TRBJ2-1, with TRBD2 matching over 12 bases. The germline gives CDR1 LNHDA, CDR2 SQIVND (reference sequence). V shed 3 bases and J 8 bases; nucleotides not matched to a gene: 8. The CDR3 runs 16 residues. The CDR3 DNA is TGTGCCAGTAGTATCTCGGCTAGCGGGAGGGCCTATGAGCAGTTCTTC. Translation gives CASSISASGRAYEQFF.

This chain uses TRBV28 with TRBJ1-2, with 7 bases aligning to TRBD1. The trim removed 6 bases at V and 5 bases at J, leaving 12 bases unmatched. The CDR3 runs to 15 residues. Germline loops: CDR1 MDHEN, CDR2 SYDVKM. CDR3 in amino acids: CASSPQGRLHYGYTF. In nucleotides, the CDR3 is TGTGCCAGCAGCCCACAGGGGCGCCTCCATTATGGCTACACCTTC.

The genes are TRBV7-9 and TRBJ1-1, with D tentatively TRBD1 (5 bases). V lost 0 bases and J 5 bases, leaving 16 bases between the germline ends. The CDR3 runs to 16 residues. Germline CDR1 and CDR2: SEHNR and FQNEAQ (reference sequence). The CDR3 nucleotides are TGTGCCAGCAGCTTAGCGCTGGGGCGGCCGTCGACTGAAGCTTTCTTT. The encoded protein is CASSLALGRPSTEAFF.

This chain links TRBV19 with TRBJ1-2; possibly TRBD1 for D (6 bases). V lost 6 bases to trimming and J lost 2 bases, with 13 bases between them. There are 14 residues in the CDR3. Germline CDR1 reads LNHDA; CDR2 reads SQIVND (reference sequence). CDR3 sequence reads: CASRKPTGNYGYTF. The CDR3 DNA sequence: TGTGCCAGTAGGAAACCGACAGGAAACTATGGCTACACCTTC.

The chain recombines TRBV28 with TRBJ2-3; D is unresolved. Per the germline V gene, CDR1 is MDHEN and CDR2 is SYDVKM. V was clipped by 3 bases and J by 3 bases, with 16 bases between them. The CDR3 is made up of 16 amino acids. The CDR3 here is CASSLNRESRTDTQYF. The DNA of the CDR3 is TGTGCCAGCAGTTTGAATCGAGAGAGTAGGACAGATACGCAGTATTTT.

This chain uses TRBV4-3 with TRBJ2-3; 9 bases align to TRBD2. The V segment lost 1 base and the J segment 2 bases; nucleotides outside the gene matches: 10. The CDR3 is 18 residues long. The V gene's germline CDR1 is LGHNA and CDR2 YSLEER. CDR3 in amino acids: CASSQGTGTSGSTDTQYF. The CDR3 nucleotides read TGCGCCAGCAGCCAAGGTACGGGTACTAGCGGGTCCACAGATACGCAGTATTTT.

The chain combines TRBV30 with TRBJ2-1; 8 bases align to TRBD2. The CDR3 covers 15 residues. The junction had 7 bases not matched to a gene; V was cut back by 2 bases and J by 4 bases. The germline gives CDR1 GTSNPN, CDR2 SVGIG (reference sequence). CDR3 loop: CAWSNAGGPYNEQFF. Written as DNA, the CDR3 is TGTGCCTGGAGTAATGCGGGAGGCCCTTACAATGAGCAGTTCTTC.

The chain carries TRBV30 and TRBJ2-2; D call uncertain. The CDR3 has 14 residues. Per the germline V gene, CDR1 is GTSNPN and CDR2 is SVGIG (reference sequence). Deletions cut 2 bases from V and 6 bases from J, with 13 bases between. The CDR3 here is CAWSLLRSAGELFF. The CDR3 coding sequence is TGTGCCTGGAGTCTCCTAAGATCTGCCGGGGAGCTGTTTTTT.

The chain has TRBV5-4 and TRBJ2-5, with D possibly matching TRBD1 (5 bases). From germline, CDR1 is SGHNT and CDR2 YYREEE (reference sequence). Trimming removed 0 bases at V and 4 bases at J, with 13 bases between. The CDR3 has 15 residues. The CDR3 coding sequence is TGTGCCAGCAGCTTGGAAGGGGTTCGCAGAGAGACCCAGTACTTC. Residues: CASSLEGVRRETQYF.